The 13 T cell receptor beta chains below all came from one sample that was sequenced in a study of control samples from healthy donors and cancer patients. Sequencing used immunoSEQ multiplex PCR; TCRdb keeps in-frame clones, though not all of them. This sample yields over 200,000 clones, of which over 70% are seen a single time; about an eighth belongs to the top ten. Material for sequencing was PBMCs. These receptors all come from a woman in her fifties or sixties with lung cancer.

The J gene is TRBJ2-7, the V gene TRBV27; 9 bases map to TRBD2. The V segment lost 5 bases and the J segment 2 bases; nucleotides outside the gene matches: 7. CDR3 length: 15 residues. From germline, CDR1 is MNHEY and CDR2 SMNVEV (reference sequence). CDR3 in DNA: TGTGCCAGCAGTACCCTAGCGGGATCAACCTACGAGCAGTACTTC. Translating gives CASSTLAGSTYEQYF.

The CDR3 sequence: CASRPDGPYEQYF. CDR3 nucleotides: TGTGCCAGCAGACCGGACGGACCCTACGAGCAGTACTTC. The chain combines TRBV11-1 with TRBJ2-7; no definite D call. V shed 6 bases and J shed 2 bases, with 11 bases lying between them. CDR3 size: 13 residues. The germline gives CDR1 SGHAT, CDR2 FQDESV (reference sequence).

CDR3 DNA sequence: TGTGCCAGCAGCCCGACAAGCGCCTCCGTGTCAGAGCAGTACTTC. It codes for CASSPTSASVSEQYF. The V call is TRBV7-3, the J call TRBJ2-7; D ambiguous. The CDR3 covers 15 residues. V lost 5 bases and J lost 7, with 21 bases in between. CDR1 is SGHTA and CDR2 is FQGTGA in the germline V gene.

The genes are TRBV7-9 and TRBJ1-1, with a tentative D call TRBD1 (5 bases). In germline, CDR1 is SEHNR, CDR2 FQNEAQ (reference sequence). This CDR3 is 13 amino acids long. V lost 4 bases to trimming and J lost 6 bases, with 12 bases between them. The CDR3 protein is CASSSGRSAEAFF. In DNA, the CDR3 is TGTGCCAGCAGCTCGGGACGGTCCGCTGAAGCTTTCTTT.

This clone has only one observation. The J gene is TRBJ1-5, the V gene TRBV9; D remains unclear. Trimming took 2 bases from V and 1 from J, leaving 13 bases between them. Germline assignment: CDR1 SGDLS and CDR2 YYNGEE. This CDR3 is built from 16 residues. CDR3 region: CASSVGPGESNQPQHF. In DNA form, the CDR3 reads TGTGCCAGCAGCGTTGGTCCGGGCGAGAGCAATCAGCCCCAGCATTTT.

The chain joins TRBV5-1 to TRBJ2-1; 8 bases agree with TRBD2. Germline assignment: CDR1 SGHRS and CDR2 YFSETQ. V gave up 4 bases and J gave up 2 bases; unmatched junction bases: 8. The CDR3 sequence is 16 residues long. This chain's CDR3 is CASSPKRGIAYNEQFF. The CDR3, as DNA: TGCGCCAGCAGCCCCAAGCGGGGGATTGCCTACAATGAGCAGTTCTTC.

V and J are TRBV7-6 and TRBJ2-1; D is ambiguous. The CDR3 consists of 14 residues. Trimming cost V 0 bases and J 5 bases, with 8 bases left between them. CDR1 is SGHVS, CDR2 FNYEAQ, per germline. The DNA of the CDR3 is TGTGCCAGCAGCTTAGCGCAGGCCCACAATGAGCAGTTCTTC. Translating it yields CASSLAQAHNEQFF.

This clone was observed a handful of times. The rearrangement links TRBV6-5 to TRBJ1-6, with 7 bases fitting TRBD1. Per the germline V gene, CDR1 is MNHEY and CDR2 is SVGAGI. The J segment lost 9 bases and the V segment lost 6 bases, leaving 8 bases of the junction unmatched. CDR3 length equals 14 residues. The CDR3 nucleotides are TGTGCCAGCAGATCCGGGGCAGGGGGTTCACCCCTCCACTTT. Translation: CASRSGAGGSPLHF.

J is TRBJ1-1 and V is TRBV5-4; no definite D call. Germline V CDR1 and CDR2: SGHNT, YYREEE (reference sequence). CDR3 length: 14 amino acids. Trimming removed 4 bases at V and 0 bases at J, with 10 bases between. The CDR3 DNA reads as TGTGCCAGCAGCGGTGACACCGTGAACACTGAAGCTTTCTTT. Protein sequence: CASSGDTVNTEAFF.

In nucleotides, the CDR3 is TGTGCCAGCAGCATGCCCGGGACTAGGTTGAATGAGCAGTTCTTC. It is translated as CASSMPGTRLNEQFF. V usage is TRBV5-4 and J usage is TRBJ2-1; 8 positions match TRBD2. From germline, CDR1 is SGHNT and CDR2 YYREEE (reference sequence). V dropped 4 bases and J dropped 7; count of bases not matched to a gene: 10. The CDR3 totals 15 residues.

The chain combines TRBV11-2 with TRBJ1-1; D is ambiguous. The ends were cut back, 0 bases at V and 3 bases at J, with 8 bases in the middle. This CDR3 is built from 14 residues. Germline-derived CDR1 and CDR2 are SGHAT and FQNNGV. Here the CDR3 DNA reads TGTGCCAGCAGCTTAGATCTGACCGACACTGAAGCTTTCTTT. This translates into CASSLDLTDTEAFF.

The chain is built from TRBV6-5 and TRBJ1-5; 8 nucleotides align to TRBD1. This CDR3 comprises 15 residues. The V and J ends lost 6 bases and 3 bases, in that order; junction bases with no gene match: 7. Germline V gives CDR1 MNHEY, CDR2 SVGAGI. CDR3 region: CASSVGTGYNQPQHF. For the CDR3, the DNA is TGTGCCAGCAGCGTAGGGACAGGTTACAATCAGCCCCAGCATTTT.

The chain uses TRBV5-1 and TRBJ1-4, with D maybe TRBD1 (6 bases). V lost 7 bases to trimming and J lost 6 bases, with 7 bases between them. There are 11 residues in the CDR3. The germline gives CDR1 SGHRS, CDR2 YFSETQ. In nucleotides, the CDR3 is TGCGCCAGCCCAGGGGATGAAAAACTGTTTTTT. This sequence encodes CASPGDEKLFF.